This T cell receptor (beta chain) was retrieved from a study of T cells in Graves' hyperthyroidism and ophthalmopathy. Study outcomes and limitations: The model made its ophthalmopathy prediction, and onset followed a median about 5.9 months later.

The germline V gene has CDR1 LNHDA and CDR2 SQIVND (reference sequence). The CDR3 is 15 residues long. V shed 7 bases, J shed 2 bases, and the junction held 7 bases outside the gene matches. This clonotype was found a few times. What it binds is not known. Amplified TCR beta CDR3 regions came from RNA transcripts. Primed by the HTBI set, a first-round RT-PCR was run on the TCR CDR3. MiXCR, applied by TCRdb to the multiplex PCR reads, yields one record per CDR3 protein. The repertoire holds hundreds of thousands of distinct CDR3 sequences, less than 25% seen once, with about 34% in the top ten. Sequencing was done on a sample of blood. This receptor was identified in a man aged 25 to 45 with Graves' ophthalmopathy. V gene TRBV19 combines with J gene TRBJ2-1; TRBD1 matches at 8 bases. CDR3 protein: CASTPGDRPYNEQFF. CDR3 nucleotide sequence: TGTGCCAGTACCCCTGGGGACAGGCCCTACAATGAGCAGTTCTTC.